The clone carrying this T cell receptor beta chain was picked up a small number of times. What it recognizes is unknown. Time point in this sample: patch test 2, 6 weeks after DPC sensitization. Treatment defined: therapeutic diphenylcyclopropenone sensitization with weekly scalp DPC. Someone pulled total RNA out of unfractionated whole blood. TCRdb itself ran the RACE reads through MiXCR, one entry per CDR3 protein. This sample yields tens of thousands of distinct CDR3 sequences, of which 8.5% to 10% are seen a single time; 13% to 15% belongs to the top ten. V lost 6 bases, J lost 0 bases, and 8 bases stayed unmatched. This CDR3 is built from 15 residues. CDR1 is DFQATT and CDR2 is SNEGSKA in the germline V gene (reference sequence). The source of the sample is a study of human T cells and chemical hapten exposure. The overall study: Patch testing placed 0.01% DPC on the upper back, with readings at 6 days. Study observations and caveats: Once DPC sensitization occurred, TCRs above 1 in 1000 frequency showed no change. Every donor had alopecia, and their immune response may therefore differ from healthy people's.

Specimen: whole blood, collected in connection with sensitization to the hapten diphenylcyclopropenone (DPC). The receptor's source is a woman in her 30s with alopecia areata. Some clones in this sample may be carry-over from other donors' samples. The chain links TRBV20-1 to TRBJ1-5, with 7 positions matching TRBD1. The CDR3 region has the DNA TGCAGTGCCGTTCGGGACAGCTATAGCAATCAGCCCCAGCATTTT. Its protein is CSAVRDSYSNQPQHF.